This TCR beta chain comes out of a study of T-cell reconstitution after alpha-beta-depleted transplantation in children. Per the germline V gene, CDR1 is SGHKS and CDR2 is YYEKEE (reference sequence). Between the trimmed V and J ends, which lost 0 bases and 1 base, there was a span of 8 bases. The CDR3 contains 15 residues. Preparation of the TCRbeta library was carried out with unique molecular identifiers. TCRdb recomputed calls from the PCR reads with MiXCR, one row per CDR3 protein. Of roughly 500,000 distinct CDR3 sequences listed, under 15% were seen once; the top ten hold about 5%. The receptor was isolated from a human donor who donated a stem cell graft to a child with combined immunodeficiency. The material sequenced was PBMCs from the stem cell graft donor, taken from the stem cell graft. V and J are TRBV5-5 and TRBJ2-4, with D perhaps assigned TRBD1 or TRBD2 (5 bases each). CDR3 sequence reads: CASSLGGWAKNIQYF. CDR3 sequence (DNA): TGTGCCAGCAGCTTGGGGGGGTGGGCCAAAAACATTCAGTACTTC.